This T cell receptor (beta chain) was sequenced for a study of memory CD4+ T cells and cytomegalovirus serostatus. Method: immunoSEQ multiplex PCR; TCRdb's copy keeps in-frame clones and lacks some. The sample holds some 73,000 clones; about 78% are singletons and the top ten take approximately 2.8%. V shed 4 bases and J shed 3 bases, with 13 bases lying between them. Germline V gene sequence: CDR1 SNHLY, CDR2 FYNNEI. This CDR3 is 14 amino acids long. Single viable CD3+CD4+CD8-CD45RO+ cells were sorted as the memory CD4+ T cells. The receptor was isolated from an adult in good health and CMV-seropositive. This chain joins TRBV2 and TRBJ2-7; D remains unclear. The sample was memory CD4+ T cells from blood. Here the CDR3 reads CASSVGSANYEQYF. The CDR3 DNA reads TGTGCCAGCAGTGTAGGTTCGGCGAACTACGAGCAGTACTTC. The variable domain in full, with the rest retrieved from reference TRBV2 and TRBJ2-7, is EPEVTQTPSHQVTQMGQEVILRCVPISNHLYFYWYRQILGQKVEFLVSFYNNEISEKSEIFDDQFSVERPDGSNFTLKIRSTKLEDSAMYFCASSVGSANYEQYFGPGTRLTVT.